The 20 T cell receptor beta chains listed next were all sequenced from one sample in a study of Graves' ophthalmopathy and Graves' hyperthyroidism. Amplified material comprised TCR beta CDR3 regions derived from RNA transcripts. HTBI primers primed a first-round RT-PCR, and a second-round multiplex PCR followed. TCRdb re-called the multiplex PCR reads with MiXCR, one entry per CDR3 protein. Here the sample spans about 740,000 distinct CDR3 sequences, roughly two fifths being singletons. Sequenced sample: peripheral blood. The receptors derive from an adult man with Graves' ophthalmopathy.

The CDR3 sequence is CASSFFYRGLGQPQHF. The CDR3 region has the DNA TGTGCCAGCAGTTTTTTCTACAGGGGGCTAGGACAGCCCCAGCATTTT. The rearrangement uses TRBV12-3 or TRBV12-4 and TRBJ1-5; 9 nucleotides align to TRBD1. V lost 3 bases to trimming and J lost 7 bases; unmatched junction nucleotides: 10. The length of the CDR3 is 16 residues.

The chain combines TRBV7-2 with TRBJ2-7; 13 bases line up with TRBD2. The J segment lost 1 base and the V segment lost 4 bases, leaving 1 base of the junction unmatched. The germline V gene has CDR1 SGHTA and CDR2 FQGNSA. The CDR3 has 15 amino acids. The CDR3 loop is CASSSGLAGSYEQYF. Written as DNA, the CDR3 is TGTGCCAGCAGCTCGGGACTAGCGGGATCCTACGAGCAGTACTTC.

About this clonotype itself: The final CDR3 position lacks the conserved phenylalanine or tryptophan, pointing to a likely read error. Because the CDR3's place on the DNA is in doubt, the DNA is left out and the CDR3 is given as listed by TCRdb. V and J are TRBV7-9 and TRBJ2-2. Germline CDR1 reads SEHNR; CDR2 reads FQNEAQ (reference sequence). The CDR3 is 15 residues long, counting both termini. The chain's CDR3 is CASSLAGPGPEPRIS.

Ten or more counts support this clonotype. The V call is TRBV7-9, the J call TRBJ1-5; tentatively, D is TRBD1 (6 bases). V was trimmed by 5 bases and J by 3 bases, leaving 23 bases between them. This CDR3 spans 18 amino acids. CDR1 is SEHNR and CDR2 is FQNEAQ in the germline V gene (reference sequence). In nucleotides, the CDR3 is TGTGCCAGCAGCCCTGTAGGTCAGGGGAACCTCGCCAATCAGCCCCAGCATTTT. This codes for CASSPVGQGNLANQPQHF.

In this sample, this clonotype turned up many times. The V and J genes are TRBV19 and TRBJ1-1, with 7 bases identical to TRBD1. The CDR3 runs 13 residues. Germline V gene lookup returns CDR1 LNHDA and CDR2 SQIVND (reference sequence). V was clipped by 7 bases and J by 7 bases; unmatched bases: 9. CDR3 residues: CASTLYDRVEAFF. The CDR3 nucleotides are TGTGCCAGTACCCTATACGACAGGGTTGAAGCTTTCTTT.

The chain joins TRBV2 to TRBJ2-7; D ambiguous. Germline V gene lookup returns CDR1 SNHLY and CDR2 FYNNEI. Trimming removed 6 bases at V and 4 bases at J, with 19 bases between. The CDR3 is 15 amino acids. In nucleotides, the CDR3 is TGTGCCAGCAGCTCGCCTGGGCAACAAGGATACGAGCAGTACTTC. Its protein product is CASSSPGQQGYEQYF.

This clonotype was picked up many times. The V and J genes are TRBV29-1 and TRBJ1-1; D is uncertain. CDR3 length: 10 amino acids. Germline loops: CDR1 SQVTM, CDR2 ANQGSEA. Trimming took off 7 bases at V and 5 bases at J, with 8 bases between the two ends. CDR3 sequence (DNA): TGCAGCGCTCAAGGGACTGAAGCTTTCTTT. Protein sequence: CSAQGTEAFF.

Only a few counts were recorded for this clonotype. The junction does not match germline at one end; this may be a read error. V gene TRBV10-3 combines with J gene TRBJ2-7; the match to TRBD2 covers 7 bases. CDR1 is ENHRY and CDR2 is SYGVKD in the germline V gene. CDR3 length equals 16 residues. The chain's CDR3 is CASSFLRAGVVTEQYF. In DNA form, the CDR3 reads TGTGCCAGCAGTTTCCTACGGGCGGGAGTGGTAACCGAGCAGTACTTC.

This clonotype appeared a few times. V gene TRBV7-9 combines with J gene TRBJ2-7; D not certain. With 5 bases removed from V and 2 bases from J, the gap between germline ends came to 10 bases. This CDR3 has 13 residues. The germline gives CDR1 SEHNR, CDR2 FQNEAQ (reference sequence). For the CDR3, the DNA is TGTGCCAGCAGCCCAATAAAAGCCTACGAGCAGTACTTC. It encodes CASSPIKAYEQYF.

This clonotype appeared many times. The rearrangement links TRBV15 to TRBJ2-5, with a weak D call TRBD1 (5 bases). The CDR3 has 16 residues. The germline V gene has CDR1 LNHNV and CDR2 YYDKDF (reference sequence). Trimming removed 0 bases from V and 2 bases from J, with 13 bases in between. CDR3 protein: CATSRDLGLGQETQYF. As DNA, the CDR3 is TGTGCCACCAGCAGAGATCTGGGGCTGGGGCAAGAGACCCAGTACTTC.

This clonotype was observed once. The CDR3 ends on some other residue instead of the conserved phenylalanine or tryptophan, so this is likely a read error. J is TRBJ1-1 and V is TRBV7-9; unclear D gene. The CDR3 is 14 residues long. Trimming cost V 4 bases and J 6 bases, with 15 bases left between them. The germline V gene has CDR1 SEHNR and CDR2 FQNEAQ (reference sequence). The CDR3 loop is CASSWELESAEAFS. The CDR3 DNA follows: TGTGCCAGCAGCTGGGAGCTAGAATCCGCTGAAGCTTTCTCT.

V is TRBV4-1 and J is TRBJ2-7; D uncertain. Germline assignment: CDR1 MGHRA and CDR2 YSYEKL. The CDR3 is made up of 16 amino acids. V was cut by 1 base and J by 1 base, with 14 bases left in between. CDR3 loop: CASSQAPSIVSYEQYF. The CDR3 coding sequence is TGCGCCAGCAGCCAAGCCCCATCGATTGTATCCTACGAGCAGTACTTC.

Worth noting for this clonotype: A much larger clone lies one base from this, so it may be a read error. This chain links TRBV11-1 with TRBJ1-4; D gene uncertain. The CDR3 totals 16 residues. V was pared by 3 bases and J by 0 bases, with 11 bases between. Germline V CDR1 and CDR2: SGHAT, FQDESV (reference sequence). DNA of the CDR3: TGTGCCAGCAGCTTCGCCTCCGGCGCAACTAATGAAAAACTGTTTTTT. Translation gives CASSFASGATNEKLFF.

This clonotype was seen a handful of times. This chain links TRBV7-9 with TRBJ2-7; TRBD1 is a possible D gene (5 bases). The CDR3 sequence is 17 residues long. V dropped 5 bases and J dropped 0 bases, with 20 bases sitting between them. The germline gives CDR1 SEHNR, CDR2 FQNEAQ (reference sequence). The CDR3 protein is CASSEKPGRSDSYEQYF. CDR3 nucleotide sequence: TGTGCCAGCAGCGAGAAACCAGGGCGTTCCGACTCCTACGAGCAGTACTTC.

CDR3 in DNA: TGTGCCAGCAGCCACGACAGGGGAAGCACCTTC. It is translated as CASSHDRGSTF. J is TRBJ1-2 and V is TRBV2, with 8 bases matching TRBD1. The J segment lost 13 bases and the V segment lost 6 bases, leaving 7 bases of the junction unmatched. This CDR3 spans 11 amino acids. Germline-derived CDR1 and CDR2 are SNHLY and FYNNEI.

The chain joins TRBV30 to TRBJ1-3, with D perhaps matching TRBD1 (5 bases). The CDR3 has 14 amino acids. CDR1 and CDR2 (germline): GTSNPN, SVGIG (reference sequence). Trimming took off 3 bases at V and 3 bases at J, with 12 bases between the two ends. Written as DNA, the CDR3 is TGTGCCTGGAGGGAAAAGGGACTTGGAAACACCATATATTTT. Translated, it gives CAWREKGLGNTIYF.

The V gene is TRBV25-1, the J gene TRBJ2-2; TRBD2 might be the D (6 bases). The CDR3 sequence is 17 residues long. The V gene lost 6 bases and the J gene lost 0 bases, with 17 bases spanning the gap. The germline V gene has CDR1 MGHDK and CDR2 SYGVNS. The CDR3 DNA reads TGTGCCAGCAGCCAATTTGCGGGACGGGCGAACACCGGGGAGCTGTTTTTT. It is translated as CASSQFAGRANTGELFF.

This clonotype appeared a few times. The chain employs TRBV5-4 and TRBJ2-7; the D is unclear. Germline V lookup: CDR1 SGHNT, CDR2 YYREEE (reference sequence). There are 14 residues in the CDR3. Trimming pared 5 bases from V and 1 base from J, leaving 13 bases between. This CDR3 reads CASSLQPMSYEQYF. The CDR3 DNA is TGTGCCAGCAGTCTCCAGCCCATGTCCTACGAGCAGTACTTC.

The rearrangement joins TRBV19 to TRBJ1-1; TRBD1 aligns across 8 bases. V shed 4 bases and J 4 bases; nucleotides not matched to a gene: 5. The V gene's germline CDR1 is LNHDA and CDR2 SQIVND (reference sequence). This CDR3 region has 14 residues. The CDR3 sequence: CASSTTGVGTEAFF. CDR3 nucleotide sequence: TGTGCCAGTAGTACGACAGGGGTCGGCACTGAAGCTTTCTTT.

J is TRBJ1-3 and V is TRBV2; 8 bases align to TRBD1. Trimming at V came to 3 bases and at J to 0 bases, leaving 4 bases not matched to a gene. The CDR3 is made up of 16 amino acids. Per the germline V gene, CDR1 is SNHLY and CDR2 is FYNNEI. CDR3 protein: CASSDWGTGSGNTIYF. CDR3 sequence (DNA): TGTGCCAGCAGTGATTGGGGGACAGGCTCTGGAAACACCATATATTTT. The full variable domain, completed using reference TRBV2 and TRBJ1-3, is EPEVTQTPSHQVTQMGQEVILRCVPISNHLYFYWYRQILGQKVEFLVSFYNNEISEKSEIFDDQFSVERPDGSNFTLKIRSTKLEDSAMYFCASSDWGTGSGNTIYFGEGSWLTVV.